What follows is one TCR beta chain and its context. Original processing methods: Amplification from reference gene primers served as the basis for estimated nucleated cell counts. TCRdb's table, derived via immunoSEQ multiplex PCR, lists solely in-frame clones and lacks some. The V and J calls and the clone size are those of that table, but D and trimming were determined from the DNA. Among 150,000 to 190,000 clones listed, more than 80% were seen once. The CDR3 runs to 15 residues. V lost 4 bases to trimming and J lost 3 bases; unmatched junction nucleotides: 6. CDR1 KGHDR and CDR2 SFDVKD come from the germline V gene. This sample was taken from a study of blood T cell repertoires in COVID-19. Study context: Donors in the United States, Italy and Spain gave samples during acute or convalescent COVID-19. T cells, B-cell-depleted T cells, or PBMCs supplied cDNA or gDNA.

Sequenced sample: peripheral blood. This clonotype was obtained from a woman aged 40 to 50 with acute or convalescent COVID-19. V and J are TRBV24-1 and TRBJ2-3; 7 nucleotides align to TRBD2. CDR3 sequence: CATSEGRAITDTQYF. CDR3 sequence (DNA): TGTGCCACCAGTGAGGGGAGGGCCATAACAGATACGCAGTATTTT.